What follows are 4 T cell receptor beta chains derived from one specimen sequenced in a study of blood T cell repertoires in COVID-19 (dated by TCRdb to the early 2020s). Library preparation was by the immunoSEQ multiplex PCR assay. TCRdb provides this immuneACCESS table in a form limited to in-frame rearrangements. Some clones are lacking; in checked studies, under half of them reflect an unresolved V gene, and why the rest are absent is not known. Recorded for this sample are 15,000 to 16,000 clones; roughly 85% of them occurred a single time. Just under 35% of the sample is in the top ten clones. What was sequenced was peripheral blood. The receptors originated from a man aged 65 to 85 in a cohort sampled during active COVID-19.

The J gene is TRBJ2-1, the V gene TRBV12-5; 11 bases match TRBD2. Germline-derived CDR1 and CDR2 are LGHNT and FRNRAP. The CDR3 runs to 22 residues. Trimming removed 6 bases from V and 0 bases from J; junction bases left unmatched: 22. In DNA, the CDR3 is TGTGCTAGTGGGTCCATTCCGGGACTAGCGGCATCTACTCCTATCTCCTACAATGAGCAGTTCTTC. This sequence encodes CASGSIPGLAASTPISYNEQFF.

The rearrangement links TRBV6-1 to TRBJ1-2, with 9 bases aligning to TRBD1. The length of the CDR3 is 15 residues. Germline V gene data show CDR1 as MNHNS and CDR2 as SASEGT. V lost 3 bases, J lost 4 bases, and 6 bases stayed unmatched. The chain's CDR3 is CASSEAMDRGYGYTF. CDR3 DNA: TGTGCCAGCAGTGAGGCAATGGACAGGGGCTATGGCTACACCTTC.

J is TRBJ2-3 and V is TRBV7-9; 10 bases map to TRBD2. Germline lookup yields CDR1 SEHNR and CDR2 FQNEAQ (reference sequence). V lost 5 bases and J lost 3; bases outside the gene matches: 8. The CDR3 consists of 16 residues. This CDR3 reads CASSPGTSELTDTQYF. CDR3 in DNA: TGTGCCAGCAGCCCCGGGACTAGCGAGTTGACAGATACGCAGTATTTT.

The rearrangement links TRBV7-9 to TRBJ2-5, with a weak D call TRBD2 (7 bases). The CDR3 sequence is 15 residues long. V lost 0 bases and J lost 1, with 9 bases in between. Germline V gene sequence: CDR1 SEHNR, CDR2 FQNEAQ (reference sequence). This CDR3 reads CASSLAGGGQETQYF. In DNA form, the CDR3 reads TGTGCCAGCAGCTTAGCGGGAGGGGGCCAAGAGACCCAGTACTTC.